A selection of T cell receptor beta chains follows, all from one sample in a study of blood T cell repertoires in COVID-19. Produced via immunoSEQ multiplex PCR; TCRdb's table is partial and in-frame only. The data show under 250,000 clones, around 82% seen once. The sequenced material came from peripheral blood. Source of these receptors: a woman between 25 and 40 years old who had recovered from COVID-19. Both conserved end residues are part of each CDR3. A D gene is named only where the DNA matches it firmly. Where a row states a size, it is once, few, many or the class of an expanded clone; other rows omit it.

j_gene: TRBJ2-2; v_gene: TRBV5-1; abundance: .; d_gene: TRBD2; CDR3nt: TGCGCCAGCAGCTTGAACCCCGCTAGCGGGATCCGGCACACCGGGGAGCTGTTTTTT; CDR3aa: CASSLNPASGIRHTGELFF
j_gene: TRBJ2-7; v_gene: TRBV18; abundance: .; d_gene: .; CDR3nt: TGTGCCAGCTCACCAAGGGGGACCTACGAGCAGTACTTC; CDR3aa: CASSPRGTYEQYF
j_gene: TRBJ2-4; v_gene: TRBV27; abundance: .; d_gene: .; CDR3nt: TGTGCCAGCAGGGAAAGGCAGACAGTCAAAAACATTCAGTACTTC; CDR3aa: CASRERQTVKNIQYF
j_gene: TRBJ1-2; v_gene: TRBV3-1/TRBV3-2; abundance: .; d_gene: TRBD1; CDR3nt: TGTGCCAGCCGGGACAGGGAGTTCTATGGCTACACCTTC; CDR3aa: CASRDREFYGYTF
j_gene: TRBJ2-1; v_gene: TRBV6-4; abundance: .; d_gene: .; CDR3nt: TGTGCCAGCAGCCCTTTGGGGAGAGAAGGTGAGCAGTTCTTC; CDR3aa: CASSPLGREGEQFF
j_gene: TRBJ2-6; v_gene: TRBV19; abundance: .; d_gene: .; CDR3nt: TGTGCCAGTCTCGCCCCAGGGGGGGCCAACGTCCTGACTTTC; CDR3aa: CASLAPGGANVLTF
j_gene: TRBJ2-1; v_gene: TRBV29-1; abundance: .; d_gene: TRBD2; CDR3nt: TGCAGCGTTGAAATCGGGACTAGCGGGTTTAATGAGCAGTTCTTC; CDR3aa: CSVEIGTSGFNEQFF
j_gene: TRBJ1-1; v_gene: TRBV5-5; abundance: .; d_gene: .; CDR3nt: TGTGCCAGCATCAGACGGGAGAACACTGAAGCTTTCTTT; CDR3aa: CASIRRENTEAFF
j_gene: TRBJ1-5; v_gene: TRBV5-1; abundance: few; d_gene: .; CDR3nt: TGCGCCAGCAGCTTGGGGGTTCCCGGGGAGCCCCAGCATTTT; CDR3aa: CASSLGVPGEPQHF
j_gene: TRBJ2-7; v_gene: TRBV12-2; abundance: .; d_gene: .; CDR3nt: TGTGCAAGTCGCTTACCACGCAGGGGAACCTACGAGCAGTACTTC; CDR3aa: CASRLPRRGTYEQYF
j_gene: TRBJ2-1; v_gene: TRBV7-3; abundance: .; d_gene: TRBD2; CDR3nt: TGTGCCAGCAGCTCCCTAGCGGGGGCCAATGAGCAGTTCTTC; CDR3aa: CASSSLAGANEQFF
j_gene: TRBJ2-7; v_gene: TRBV2; abundance: .; d_gene: TRBD2; CDR3nt: TGTGCCAGCAGTGAGATAGCGGGAGGCGTCTCCTACGAGCAGTACTTC; CDR3aa: CASSEIAGGVSYEQYF
j_gene: TRBJ2-2; v_gene: TRBV30; abundance: .; d_gene: .; CDR3nt: TGTGCCACCGACAGCACCGGGGAGCTGTTTTTT; CDR3aa: CATDSTGELFF
j_gene: TRBJ2-7; v_gene: TRBV27; abundance: .; d_gene: .; CDR3nt: TGTGCCAGCACCTCGGTACCGGACAGCTCCTACGAGCAGTACTTC; CDR3aa: CASTSVPDSSYEQYF
j_gene: TRBJ2-2; v_gene: TRBV19; abundance: .; d_gene: TRBD2; CDR3nt: TGTGCCAGTACCCCTCGGTCCCCGCGGGAGGCCTCGAACACCGGGGAGCTGTTTTTT; CDR3aa: CASTPRSPREASNTGELFF
j_gene: TRBJ2-5; v_gene: TRBV7-7; abundance: .; d_gene: TRBD2; CDR3nt: TGTGCCAGCAGCCTCGTGACGGGGGGAGAGACCCAGTACTTC; CDR3aa: CASSLVTGGETQYF
j_gene: TRBJ2-7; v_gene: TRBV5-1; abundance: .; d_gene: TRBD2; CDR3nt: TGCGCCAGCAGGCGGGAGTTATCCTCCTACGAGCAGTACTTC; CDR3aa: CASRRELSSYEQYF
j_gene: TRBJ2-5; v_gene: TRBV7-3; abundance: .; d_gene: .; CDR3nt: TGTGCCAGCAGCTCCCCGGACACGCCTTTGGACGGCCAGTACTTC; CDR3aa: CASSSPDTPLDGQYF
j_gene: TRBJ1-1; v_gene: TRBV5-1; abundance: few; d_gene: .; CDR3nt: TGCGCCAGCAGCTTACAGAGGAACACTGAAGCTTTCTTT; CDR3aa: CASSLQRNTEAFF
j_gene: TRBJ2-7; v_gene: TRBV5-6; abundance: .; d_gene: TRBD2; CDR3nt: TGTGCCAGCAGTTACTCGGGGGGAGAGCAGGGCGGCCTCTACGAGCAGTACTTC; CDR3aa: CASSYSGGEQGGLYEQYF
j_gene: TRBJ2-7; v_gene: TRBV4-2; abundance: .; d_gene: .; CDR3nt: TGTGCCAGCAGCCAAGATGGCGGGGACAGATCCTACGAGCAGTACTTC; CDR3aa: CASSQDGGDRSYEQYF
j_gene: TRBJ2-7; v_gene: TRBV18; abundance: .; d_gene: TRBD1; CDR3nt: TGTGCCAGCTCACCCCGACAGGGGGCAAGCTCCTACGAGCAGTACTTC; CDR3aa: CASSPRQGASSYEQYF
j_gene: TRBJ2-5; v_gene: TRBV27; abundance: .; d_gene: TRBD2; CDR3nt: TGTGCCAGCAGTGAGCCACTAGCGGGAGGGCCGGGAGAGACCCAGTACTTC; CDR3aa: CASSEPLAGGPGETQYF
j_gene: TRBJ1-1; v_gene: TRBV28; abundance: .; d_gene: .; CDR3nt: TGTGCCAGCAGTTTCGTGGCAGGGGACACTGAAGCTTTCTTT; CDR3aa: CASSFVAGDTEAFF
j_gene: TRBJ2-3; v_gene: TRBV7-3; abundance: .; d_gene: .; CDR3nt: TGTGCCAGCAGCTTATCGGGGGATACTAGCACAGATACGCAGTATTTT; CDR3aa: CASSLSGDTSTDTQYF
j_gene: TRBJ2-7; v_gene: TRBV19; abundance: .; d_gene: .; CDR3nt: TGTGCCAGTAGTACGGCAGGGGGGAGCTACGAGCAGTACTTC; CDR3aa: CASSTAGGSYEQYF
j_gene: TRBJ2-7; v_gene: TRBV11-2; abundance: .; d_gene: TRBD1; CDR3nt: TGTGCCAGCAGCTTATATGGGACAGGGACCTACGAGCAGTACTTC; CDR3aa: CASSLYGTGTYEQYF
j_gene: TRBJ2-3; v_gene: TRBV5-1; abundance: .; d_gene: .; CDR3nt: TGCGCCAGCAGCTTGGCCCAGGTTAGCACAGATACGCAGTATTTT; CDR3aa: CASSLAQVSTDTQYF
j_gene: TRBJ1-5; v_gene: TRBV6-5; abundance: .; d_gene: TRBD1; CDR3nt: TGTGCCAGCAGCCAGGGGGAATATCAGCCCCAGCATTTT; CDR3aa: CASSQGEYQPQHF
j_gene: TRBJ2-5; v_gene: TRBV7-2; abundance: .; d_gene: TRBD2; CDR3nt: TGTGCCAGCAGCTTAAACGCGGGAGTGGGAGAGACCCAGTACTTC; CDR3aa: CASSLNAGVGETQYF
j_gene: TRBJ1-1; v_gene: TRBV30; abundance: .; d_gene: .; CDR3nt: TGTGCCTGGAGCCCGGGGAACACTGAAGCTTTCTTT; CDR3aa: CAWSPGNTEAFF
j_gene: TRBJ2-5; v_gene: TRBV7-9; abundance: .; d_gene: .; CDR3nt: TGTGCCAGCAGCTTAATCCTAGAAGAGACCCAGTACTTC; CDR3aa: CASSLILEETQYF
j_gene: TRBJ1-5; v_gene: TRBV2; abundance: .; d_gene: TRBD1; CDR3nt: TGTGCCAGCAAGACAGGGTACGATCAGCCCCAGCATTTT; CDR3aa: CASKTGYDQPQHF
j_gene: TRBJ2-1; v_gene: TRBV6-5; abundance: .; d_gene: TRBD2; CDR3nt: TGTGCCAGCAGTTACGGGCTAGCGGGAGTGAACAATGAGCAGTTCTTC; CDR3aa: CASSYGLAGVNNEQFF
j_gene: TRBJ2-3; v_gene: TRBV5-1; abundance: .; d_gene: .; CDR3nt: TGCGCCAGCAGGGGGAAAGGGGGAAGAGATACGCAGTATTTT; CDR3aa: CASRGKGGRDTQYF